The source of this TCR beta chain is a study of Ad26.COV2.S vaccination and SARS-CoV-2 variants. Study information: Once or twice, 56 days apart, Ad26.COV2.S was delivered intramuscularly.

Regarding treatment: roughly 20 received Ad26.COV2.S at low or high dose, single or two shots; roughly five received placebo; per-sample allocation not given. The samples were gathered on day 63 after the first injection of vaccine or placebo. Profiled with immunoSEQ multiplex PCR; TCRdb holds only in-frame clones, not every one. The top ten hold 1.5% to 2% of the sample, which has about 460,000 clones, roughly 87% seen once. This CDR3 comprises 16 residues. CDR1 is SNHLY and CDR2 is FYNNEI in the germline V gene. Trimming cost V 6 bases and J 0 bases, with 15 bases left between them. The chain carries TRBV2 and TRBJ1-5; tentative D call: TRBD1 (5 bases). Sequencing used peripheral blood, obtained in a trial of Ad26.COV2.S vaccine versus placebo. The sequence derives from a person between 18 and 60 years old who received the Ad26.COV2.S COVID-19 vaccine or a placebo. The CDR3 nucleotides read TGTGCCAGCAGAGACCGACAGCTCTATAGCAATCAGCCCCAGCATTTT. This gives the protein CASRDRQLYSNQPQHF.